This is a list of T cell receptor beta chains from one sample in a study of blood T cells in healthy people across ages. TCRdb reprocessed the 5' RACE reads via MiXCR and lists one record per CDR3 protein. The sample includes 1.5 million to 1.9 million distinct CDR3 sequences, approximately 42% of them seen just once. Sequenced input: blood. These TCRs come from a woman between 18 and 29 years old in good health. Both conserved end residues are part of each CDR3. A D gene is named only where the DNA matches it firmly. Only part of the rows carry a size: once, few, many, or a class if the clone is expanded.

v_call	j_call	clone_size	d_call	cdr3_nt	cdr3_aa
TRBV7-2	TRBJ1-5	many	.	TGTGCCAGCAGCCTAGGATACAATCAGCCCCAGCATTTT	CASSLGYNQPQHF
TRBV7-9	TRBJ2-1	few	.	TGTGCCAGCGGAGAGAGCCGTGGGTATTACAATGAGCAGTTCTTC	CASGESRGYYNEQFF
TRBV18	TRBJ1-1	few	TRBD1	TGTGCCAGCTCACCTGACAGGGGATTTAACACTGAAGCTTTCTTT	CASSPDRGFNTEAFF
TRBV5-1	TRBJ2-3	.	.	TGCGCCAGCAGCCCGCACGGACAGCTTAACACAGATACGCAGTATTTT	CASSPHGQLNTDTQYF
TRBV6-2/TRBV6-3	TRBJ2-5	.	.	TGTGCCAGCAGTTCTGACAGGAAATGGCCGTACTTC	CASSSDRKWPYF
TRBV20-1	TRBJ2-1	few	TRBD2	TGCAGTGCTAGGGGACTAGCGTTAGAGCAGTTCTTC	CSARGLALEQFF
TRBV7-8	TRBJ2-1	.	.	TGTGCCAGCAGCCCCTACGGGACAACCTACAATGAGCAGTTCTTC	CASSPYGTTYNEQFF
TRBV20-1	TRBJ2-1	.	TRBD2	TGCAGTGCCGAGCTGACTAGCGGCTACAATGAGCAGTTCTTC	CSAELTSGYNEQFF
TRBV6-1	TRBJ1-6	once	.	TGTGCCAGCAGTGGTCCTCAGTGGCAGAATAATTCACCCCTCCACTTT	CASSGPQWQNNSPLHF
TRBV4-1	TRBJ2-7	.	TRBD2	TGCGCCAGCAGCCTGACTAGCGGGGGACTACATGAGCAGTACTTC	CASSLTSGGLHEQYF
TRBV6-5	TRBJ2-5	.	TRBD1	TGTGCCAGCTGCAACAGGGGGCCCTACAATGAGCAGTACTTC	CASCNRGPYNEQYF
TRBV9	TRBJ2-7	.	.	TGTGCCAGCAGCGTAGGGGGCCAGGGGTCCTACGAGCAGTACTTC	CASSVGGQGSYEQYF
TRBV11-2	TRBJ2-3	.	TRBD2	TGTGCCAGCAGCTCGCGGGGGGCCTTAGATACGCAGTATTTT	CASSSRGALDTQYF
TRBV5-5	TRBJ1-5	few	TRBD1	TGTGCCAGCAGCCAGGGACAGGGGGCCATCAATCAGCCCCAGCATTTT	CASSQGQGAINQPQHF
TRBV6-2/TRBV6-3	TRBJ2-1	.	.	TGTGCCAGCAGTTCCCGGACTCGGTACTACAATGAGCAGTTCTTC	CASSSRTRYYNEQFF
TRBV7-2	TRBJ2-7	few	.	TGTGCCAGCAGCTTACGGGGGTGCTACAATGAGCAGTACTTC	CASSLRGCYNEQYF
TRBV12-3/TRBV12-4	TRBJ2-7	few	.	TGTGCCAGCAGTTTAGAACTACAGGGTAACGAGCAGTACTTC	CASSLELQGNEQYF
TRBV4-3	TRBJ2-3	few	.	TGCGCCAGATTGCTATCGTTGGCGTCAGATACGCAGTATTTT	CARLLSLASDTQYF
TRBV7-9	TRBJ2-7	.	.	TGTGCCAGCAGCTTGACCGGAGACAGGTTCTACGAGCAGTACTTC	CASSLTGDRFYEQYF
TRBV25-1	TRBJ2-5	few	.	TGTGCCAGCAGTGAATATCGAGGGCACCAAGAGACCCAGTACTTC	CASSEYRGHQETQYF
TRBV12-3/TRBV12-4	TRBJ2-3	few	.	TGTGCCAGCAGTACCAGGGAGGGGGCAGATACGCAGTATTTT	CASSTREGADTQYF
TRBV6-2/TRBV6-3	TRBJ2-7	.	TRBD2	TGTGCCAGCAGTTCCAGGAGGAAGGGACTAGCCCAGACCTACGAGCAGTACTTC	CASSSRRKGLAQTYEQYF
TRBV9	TRBJ1-2	.	.	TGTGCCAGCAGCGTAGCGGCAGGGGTAAACTATGGCTACACCTTC	CASSVAAGVNYGYTF
TRBV5-1	TRBJ1-2	.	.	TGCGCCACCTCACAGGGCCTGGGCTATGGCTACACCTTC	CATSQGLGYGYTF
TRBV5-1	TRBJ2-1	.	TRBD2	TGCGCCAGCAGCATCGGGGGGGCCACCTACAATGAGCAGTTCTTC	CASSIGGATYNEQFF
TRBV7-2	TRBJ1-1	.	TRBD1	TGTGCCAGCAGCTTAGTCCCCACAGGGGCAACTGAAGCTTTCTTT	CASSLVPTGATEAFF
TRBV10-3	TRBJ1-5	.	TRBD1	TGTGCCATCAGTGAGTCTGGGACAGAATATAGCAATCAGCCCCAGCATTTT	CAISESGTEYSNQPQHF
TRBV7-2	TRBJ2-1	.	TRBD2	TGTGCCAGCAGCCCTAGACTAGCGGGCTATCGCTACAATGAGCAGTTCTTC	CASSPRLAGYRYNEQFF
TRBV5-1	TRBJ2-7	.	.	TGCGCCAGCAGCCCCTGGACGGCTAACTACGAGCAGTACTTC	CASSPWTANYEQYF
TRBV5-7	TRBJ2-3	.	TRBD2	TGTGCCAGCCTAGCGGGAGGGGTCGCAGATACGCAGTATTTT	CASLAGGVADTQYF
TRBV9	TRBJ2-7	.	TRBD2	TGTGCCAGCAGCACAAGAACCGGGACTATATACGAGCAGTACTTC	CASSTRTGTIYEQYF
TRBV27	TRBJ1-5	few	TRBD1	TGTGCCAGCAGTATTACAGGGGGCCAGCCCCAGCATTTT	CASSITGGQPQHF
TRBV27	TRBJ1-3	.	.	TGTGCCAGCTCTTACCATCCGGGAAACACCATATATTTT	CASSYHPGNTIYF